A single sample gave rise to the 12 T cell receptor beta chains below, sequenced in a study of cytotoxic CD8 clonotypes in ibrutinib-treated CLL. The protocol was immunoSEQ multiplex PCR, while the TCRdb copy is restricted to in-frame clones and leaves out a portion. The table shows about 160,000 clones, with about four fifths occurring only once. The source was PBMCs, collected after 12 months of ibrutinib treatment. Receptor source: a human donor with chronic lymphocytic leukemia.

This clone was counted only a few times. The chain carries TRBV11-3 and TRBJ2-1; 10 bases are a match to TRBD1. CDR1 is SGHNT, CDR2 YENEEA, per germline. The CDR3 extends over 15 amino acids. V trimming: 5 bases; J trimming: 7 bases; junction bases outside the gene matches: 8. The CDR3 reads CASSQTGGRINEQFF. CDR3 sequence (DNA): TGTGCCAGCAGCCAGACAGGGGGCAGGATAAATGAGCAGTTCTTC.

The V gene is TRBV28, the J gene TRBJ1-2, with a possible D match to TRBD1 (6 bases). The CDR3 extends over 14 amino acids. Germline loops: CDR1 MDHEN, CDR2 SYDVKM. V lost 7 bases, J lost 4 bases, and 16 bases lay in between. CDR3 loop: CASTILQGIYGYTF. CDR3 coding DNA: TGTGCCAGCACCATACTCCAGGGGATCTATGGCTACACCTTC.

This chain links TRBV9 with TRBJ2-2; unclear D gene. V lost 6 bases and J lost 3, with 6 bases in between. The CDR3 consists of 12 residues. CDR1 and CDR2 (germline): SGDLS, YYNGEE. The CDR3 DNA reads as TGTGCCAGCAATCGGGACACCGGGGAGCTGTTTTTT. Protein: CASNRDTGELFF.

The genes are TRBV7-2 and TRBJ2-3; 7 bases fit TRBD2. V shed 5 bases, J shed 0 bases, and the junction held 5 bases outside the gene matches. Germline V gene lookup returns CDR1 SGHTA and CDR2 FQGNSA. CDR3 length: 15 amino acids. CDR3 protein: CASSRPGGSTDTQYF. In nucleotides, the CDR3 is TGTGCCAGCAGCCGACCCGGGGGGAGCACAGATACGCAGTATTTT.

The chain couples TRBV4-2 to TRBJ2-5; a possible D gene is TRBD2 (5 bases). This CDR3 spans 15 amino acids. Germline values: CDR1 LGHNA, CDR2 YNFKEQ. V dropped 0 bases and J dropped 5 bases, with 13 bases sitting between them. The CDR3 here is CASSQDLTGLETQYF. The DNA for the CDR3 is TGTGCCAGCAGCCAAGACCTGACGGGGTTGGAGACCCAGTACTTC.

This chain connects TRBV19 to TRBJ2-6; D not certain. The CDR3 is 17 amino acids. V gave up 0 bases and J gave up 0 bases, with 9 bases separating them. Germline V lookup: CDR1 LNHDA, CDR2 SQIVND (reference sequence). The CDR3 is CASSIDLQASGANVLTF. CDR3 sequence (DNA): TGTGCCAGTAGTATAGATTTACAAGCCTCTGGGGCCAACGTCCTGACTTTC.

This clone appeared a single time. The CDR3 here is CASSYSILWDRGPFSGNTIYF. The DNA for the CDR3 is TGTGCCAGCAGTTACAGTATCTTATGGGACAGGGGGCCCTTCTCTGGAAACACCATATATTTT. The rearrangement uses TRBV6-7 and TRBJ1-3; the match to TRBD1 covers 12 bases. TRBV6-7 is an ORF; its function is uncertain. With V trimmed by 2 bases and J by 0 bases, 14 bases remained unmatched. The CDR3 is made up of 21 amino acids.

The rearrangement uses TRBV28 and TRBJ1-2; D is possibly TRBD1 (6 bases). Germline CDR1 reads MDHEN; CDR2 reads SYDVKM. V was pared by 5 bases and J by 2 bases, with 24 bases between. This CDR3 has 18 residues. The CDR3 bases are TGTGCCAGCAGTCACAGGGACGTGCAAATCCTCTTGAACTATGGCTACACCTTC. Translation: CASSHRDVQILLNYGYTF.

The V and J genes are TRBV6-1 and TRBJ2-7; D is perhaps TRBD2 (5 bases). There are 16 residues in the CDR3. Per the germline V gene, CDR1 is MNHNS and CDR2 is SASEGT. V was shortened by 0 bases and J by 0 bases, with 12 bases between the two germline ends. The CDR3 loop reads CASSEALGILSYEQYF. CDR3 nucleotides: TGTGCCAGCAGTGAAGCGCTCGGGATCCTCTCCTACGAGCAGTACTTC.

V is TRBV29-1 and J is TRBJ1-2; D is undetermined. The V end was cut by 7 bases, the J end by 0 bases, with 9 bases between. Germline V CDR1 and CDR2: SQVTM, ANQGSEA. This CDR3 spans 12 amino acids. CDR3 sequence: CSGTETNYGYTF. The CDR3 coding sequence is TGCAGCGGGACGGAAACTAACTATGGCTACACCTTC. Together with reference TRBV29-1 and TRBJ1-2, the CDR3 gives the full variable domain: SAVISQKPSRDICQRGTSLTIQCQVDSQVTMMFWYRQQPGQSLTLIATANQGSEATYESGFVIDKFPISRPNLTFSTLTVSNMSPEDSSIYLCSGTETNYGYTFGSGTRLTVV.

This chain joins TRBV5-1 and TRBJ2-2, with 8 nucleotides matching TRBD1. The V gene end was trimmed by 4 bases and the J gene end by 4 bases; junction bases not matched to a gene: 6. Germline V gene data show CDR1 as SGHRS and CDR2 as YFSETQ. The CDR3 extends over 15 amino acids. CDR3 residues: CASSLGTGVTGELFF. The CDR3 coding sequence is TGCGCCAGCAGCCTAGGGACAGGAGTCACCGGGGAGCTGTTTTTT.

There are a few counts of this clone. The chain uses TRBV10-3 and TRBJ2-7, with D maybe TRBD2 (5 bases). Trimming shortened V by 6 bases and J by 8 bases, and 20 bases separated the two germline ends. The CDR3 loop spans 14 amino acids. Germline CDR1 and CDR2: ENHRY and SYGVKD. CDR3 residues: CAISDRDKGNKQYF. The CDR3 DNA sequence: TGTGCCATCAGCGACCGGGATAAGGGCAATAAGCAGTACTTC.